Following are 25 T cell receptor beta chains from one sample sequenced in a study of early T cells in non-severe SARS-CoV-2 infection. Using its own MiXCR run on the 5' RACE reads, TCRdb lists one record per CDR3 protein. The sample has some 64,000 distinct CDR3 sequences, roughly 18% seen once; the top ten hold about 8.4%. The material was whole blood, obtained at baseline. The receptors derive from an adult who was a healthcare worker with PCR-confirmed SARS-CoV-2 infection or an uninfected control (not recorded which).

J is TRBJ1-5 and V is TRBV6-1; a possible D gene is TRBD1 (6 bases). This CDR3 has 14 residues. CDR1 is MNHNS and CDR2 is SASEGT in the germline V gene. V lost 2 bases and J lost 3, with 8 bases in between. The CDR3 is CASSEMGANQPQHF. The CDR3 bases are TGTGCCAGCAGTGAAATGGGGGCCAATCAGCCCCAGCATTTT.

In regard to this clonotype: The junction shows a germline mismatch at one end, possibly a read error. The rearrangement uses TRBV7-2 and TRBJ1-1; D is undetermined. Germline-derived CDR1 and CDR2 are SGHTA and FQGNSA. The CDR3 sequence is 13 residues long. As DNA, the CDR3 is TGTGCCAGCAGTTTAGTAAGTGGGACTGAAGCTTTCTTT. Protein sequence: CASSLVSGTEAFF.

This clonotype was recorded at least ten times. The V gene is TRBV18, the J gene TRBJ1-2; possibly TRBD1 for D (5 bases). Germline loops: CDR1 KGHSH, CDR2 LQKENI. Trimming removed 0 bases at V and 3 bases at J, with 11 bases between. The CDR3 is 15 residues long. CDR3 residues: CASSPPGREDYGYTF. The DNA of the CDR3 is TGTGCCAGCTCACCACCGGGCAGGGAAGACTATGGCTACACCTTC.

This clonotype appeared many times. This sequence joins TRBV6-1 and TRBJ2-7; 7 positions match TRBD1. The ends lost 3 bases at V and 3 bases at J; junction bases unmatched: 5. Germline assignment: CDR1 MNHNS and CDR2 SASEGT. The CDR3 spans 14 residues. The CDR3 DNA sequence: TGTGCCAGCAGTGAGTGGGGACAGTTCTACGAGCAGTACTTC. Translation gives CASSEWGQFYEQYF.

This clonotype has a handful of counts. The chain links TRBV5-1 to TRBJ2-5, with TRBD2 identical over 10 bases. Germline V CDR1 and CDR2: SGHRS, YFSETQ. The trim removed 1 base at V and 1 base at J, leaving 7 bases unmatched. The CDR3 has 17 amino acids. The CDR3 bases are TGCGCCAGCAGCTTGATAGCGGGAGGTGCGGTCCAAGAGACCCAGTACTTC. As protein: CASSLIAGGAVQETQYF. Looking up the rest from reference TRBV5-1 and TRBJ2-5 gives the full variable domain: KAGVTQTPRYLIKTRGQQVTLSCSPISGHRSVSWYQQTPGQGLQFLFEYFSETQRNKGNFPGRFSGRQFSNSRSEMNVSTLELGDSALYLCASSLIAGGAVQETQYFGPGTRLLVL.

The chain combines TRBV20-1 with TRBJ1-1; possible D gene TRBD1, 5 bases. Trimming removed 6 bases at V and 5 bases at J, with 16 bases between. This CDR3 is 13 amino acids long. Germline-derived CDR1 and CDR2 are DFQATT and SNEGSKA (reference sequence). CDR3 sequence reads: CSANWGVATEAFF. CDR3 sequence (DNA): TGCAGTGCAAATTGGGGGGTCGCGACTGAAGCTTTCTTT.

This clonotype was detected many times. The V gene is TRBV7-2, the J gene TRBJ2-4; the D is unclear. CDR3 length: 13 residues. Germline assignment: CDR1 SGHTA and CDR2 FQGNSA. V lost 1 base and J lost 5, with 6 bases in between. CDR3 sequence reads: CASSLGRENIQYF. CDR3 DNA: TGTGCCAGCAGCTTAGGACGGGAAAACATTCAGTACTTC.

The sample holds a few counts of this clonotype. V is TRBV5-1 and J is TRBJ2-7, with 8 bases aligning to TRBD1. The CDR3 is made up of 15 amino acids. Germline V gives CDR1 SGHRS, CDR2 YFSETQ. V shed 4 bases and J 5 bases; nucleotides not matched to a gene: 11. CDR3 sequence (DNA): TGCGCCAGCAGCCAGGACAGGGAGTACGGGAACGAGCAGTACTTC. Translating it yields CASSQDREYGNEQYF.

This clonotype has at least ten counts. V gene TRBV10-2 combines with J gene TRBJ2-6; 9 bases agree with TRBD2. This CDR3 is 18 amino acids long. Germline values: CDR1 WSHSY, CDR2 SAAADI. The V and J ends lost 10 bases and 0 bases, in that order; junction bases with no gene match: 13. In nucleotides, the CDR3 is TGCGCCACTACGTCTAGCGGGACCGGCTTCTCTGGGGCCAACGTCCTGACTTTC. Protein: CATTSSGTGFSGANVLTF.

This clonotype appeared many times. The rearrangement joins TRBV7-7 to TRBJ2-5; D ambiguous. The CDR3 sequence is 15 residues long. Germline CDR1 reads SSHAT; CDR2 reads FNYEAQ (reference sequence). V was trimmed by 3 bases and J by 5 bases, leaving 16 bases between them. The CDR3 DNA reads TGTGCCAGCAGCTTTGTCAACACCCCGACGGAGACCCAGTACTTC. It specifies CASSFVNTPTETQYF.

This clonotype came up a few times. This sequence joins TRBV12-3 or TRBV12-4 and TRBJ2-1, with D possibly TRBD2 on 7 matching bases. V was cut by 1 base and J by 2 bases, with 9 bases left in between. The CDR3 is made up of 15 amino acids. CDR3 nucleotide sequence: TGTGCCAGCAGTTTAGTGGGGGGGCCCTACAATGAGCAGTTCTTC. Protein sequence: CASSLVGGPYNEQFF.

The chain combines TRBV25-1 with TRBJ2-7, with D possibly TRBD2 on 6 matching bases. Trimming cost V 4 bases and J 4 bases, with 14 bases left between them. This CDR3 has 14 amino acids. Germline values: CDR1 MGHDK, CDR2 SYGVNS. Here the CDR3 reads CASSVGGSEYEQYF. CDR3 nucleotides: TGTGCCAGCAGTGTCGGGGGTTCGGAGTACGAGCAGTACTTC.

The V and J genes are TRBV12-3 or TRBV12-4 and TRBJ2-1, with TRBD1 matching 7 bases. The CDR3 covers 15 residues. J gave up 1 base and V 6 bases, and 6 bases lay outside the gene matches. This CDR3 reads CASSRTGQSYNEQFF. The CDR3 DNA reads TGTGCCAGCAGCCGGACAGGTCAATCCTACAATGAGCAGTTCTTC.

This clonotype was counted at least ten times. V is TRBV18 and J is TRBJ2-4, with D uncertain. This CDR3 contains 18 residues. The germline V and J ends were trimmed by 4 bases and 0 bases, with 19 bases remaining between them. CDR1 KGHSH and CDR2 LQKENI come from the germline V gene. This CDR3 is CASSHQYDPVGAKNIQYF. The CDR3 coding sequence is TGTGCCAGCTCACACCAATATGACCCCGTCGGAGCCAAAAACATTCAGTACTTC.

Only a few counts were recorded for this clonotype. The chain carries TRBV19 and TRBJ2-1; 11 nucleotides line up with TRBD2. V gave up 7 bases and J gave up 10 bases; unmatched junction bases: 6. The germline CDR1 and CDR2 sequences are LNHDA and SQIVND (reference sequence). The CDR3 length is 13 residues. In DNA, the CDR3 is TGTGCCAGTAAGCTAGCGGGAGGAGTCGAGCAGTTCTTC. It encodes CASKLAGGVEQFF.

The rearrangement joins TRBV11-2 to TRBJ2-5; TRBD2 matches 14 bases. V lost 6 bases and J lost 2; bases outside the gene matches: 8. Germline CDR1 is SGHAT and CDR2 is FQNNGV. The CDR3 contains 17 residues. The CDR3 DNA reads TGTGCCAGCAGTGGGACTAGCGGGAGTCGGAGGCAAGAGACCCAGTACTTC. Encoded protein: CASSGTSGSRRQETQYF.

This clonotype was recorded at least ten times. The rearrangement uses TRBV2 and TRBJ2-2; 9 nucleotides line up with TRBD1. The junction had 4 bases not matched to a gene; V was cut back by 5 bases and J by 6 bases. CDR3 size: 14 residues. Germline CDR1 is SNHLY and CDR2 is FYNNEI. CDR3 DNA sequence: TGTGCCAGCAGTCTGGACAGGGGAGCCGGGGAGCTGTTTTTT. Translated: CASSLDRGAGELFF. Using reference TRBV2 and TRBJ2-2 for the parts outside the CDR3, the full variable domain is EPEVTQTPSHQVTQMGQEVILRCVPISNHLYFYWYRQILGQKVEFLVSFYNNEISEKSEIFDDQFSVERPDGSNFTLKIRSTKLEDSAMYFCASSLDRGAGELFFGEGSRLTVL.

V usage is TRBV6-6 and J usage is TRBJ2-3, with D perhaps matching TRBD1 (5 bases). Germline V lookup: CDR1 MNHNY, CDR2 SVGAGI (reference sequence). The CDR3 loop spans 14 amino acids. V dropped 5 bases and J dropped 3 bases, with 12 bases sitting between them. The CDR3 reads CASSNPGKTDTQYF. The CDR3 coding sequence is TGTGCCAGCAGTAACCCAGGGAAAACAGATACGCAGTATTTT.

The genes are TRBV5-1 and TRBJ2-3; 11 bases are shared with TRBD2. CDR1 SGHRS and CDR2 YFSETQ come from the germline V gene. Trimming at V came to 6 bases and at J to 3 bases, leaving 15 bases not matched to a gene. This CDR3 region has 18 residues. CDR3: CASTPWGPTSGSTDTQYF. In DNA, the CDR3 is TGCGCCAGCACCCCTTGGGGGCCCACTAGCGGGAGTACAGATACGCAGTATTTT.

A few counts support this clonotype. The rearrangement uses TRBV12-3 or TRBV12-4 and TRBJ2-5, with TRBD2 matching over 13 bases. After removal of 1 base from V and 8 bases from J, the junction contained 4 bases not matched to a gene. The CDR3 sequence is 15 residues long. The CDR3 here is CASSLVGLAGVTQYF. The CDR3 DNA is TGTGCCAGCAGTTTAGTCGGACTAGCGGGAGTAACCCAGTACTTC.

This chain uses TRBV20-1 with TRBJ2-1, with D maybe TRBD2 (5 bases). V shed 3 bases and J shed 0 bases, with 6 bases lying between them. CDR3 length: 13 amino acids. Germline V gene lookup returns CDR1 DFQATT and CDR2 SNEGSKA (reference sequence). CDR3 residues: CSARRVSYNEQFF. For the CDR3, the DNA is TGCAGTGCTAGGAGGGTCTCCTACAATGAGCAGTTCTTC.

This clonotype has a handful of counts. The chain couples TRBV7-2 to TRBJ2-4; 11 positions agree with TRBD2. Trimming at V came to 4 bases and at J to 3 bases, leaving 2 bases not matched to a gene. This CDR3 is built from 15 residues. Germline V gives CDR1 SGHTA, CDR2 FQGNSA. Here the CDR3 reads CASSSGTSGKNIQYF. The DNA for the CDR3 is TGTGCCAGCAGCTCTGGGACTAGCGGCAAAAACATTCAGTACTTC.

This clonotype showed up many times. V is TRBV20-1 and J is TRBJ2-2; maybe TRBD2 (6 bases). V lost 0 bases and J lost 2, with 13 bases in between. The CDR3 loop spans 16 amino acids. Germline CDR1 is DFQATT and CDR2 is SNEGSKA (reference sequence). The chain's CDR3 is CSARDGKLANTGELFF. In DNA form, the CDR3 reads TGCAGTGCTAGAGATGGAAAACTAGCCAACACCGGGGAGCTGTTTTTT.

This clonotype has only a few counts. J is TRBJ1-1 and V is TRBV6-2 or TRBV6-3; D unclear. This CDR3 is built from 11 residues. Trimming left V 2 bases short and J 7 bases short, with 5 bases between. Per germline, CDR1 MNHEY and CDR2 SVGEGT. The CDR3 here is CASSYGSEAFF. The CDR3 bases are TGTGCCAGCAGTTACGGGAGTGAAGCTTTCTTT.

This clonotype was picked up a small number of times. The rearrangement joins TRBV27 to TRBJ1-2; the match to TRBD1 covers 9 bases. Per germline, CDR1 MNHEY and CDR2 SMNVEV (reference sequence). Germline trimming cut 4 bases from V and 4 bases from J; bases unmatched to any gene: 7. The CDR3 contains 15 residues. Here the CDR3 reads CASSSTGGYGYGYTF. CDR3 nucleotides: TGTGCCAGCAGTTCCACAGGGGGCTACGGCTATGGCTACACCTTC.